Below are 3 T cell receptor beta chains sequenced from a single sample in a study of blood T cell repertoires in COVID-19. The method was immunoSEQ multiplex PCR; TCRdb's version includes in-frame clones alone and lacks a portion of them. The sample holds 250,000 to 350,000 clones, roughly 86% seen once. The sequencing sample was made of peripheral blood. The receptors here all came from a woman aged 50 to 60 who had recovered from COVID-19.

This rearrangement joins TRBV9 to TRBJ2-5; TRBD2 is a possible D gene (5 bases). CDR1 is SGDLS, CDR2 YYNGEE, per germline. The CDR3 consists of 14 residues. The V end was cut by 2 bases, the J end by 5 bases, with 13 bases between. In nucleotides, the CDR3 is TGTGCCAGCAGCGTGCGGGTATTTGATGAGACCCAGTACTTC. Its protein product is CASSVRVFDETQYF. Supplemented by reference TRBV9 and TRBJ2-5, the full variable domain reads DSGVTQTPKHLITATGQRVTLRCSPRSGDLSVYWYQQSLDQGLQFLIQYYNGEERAKGNILERFSAQQFPDLHSELNLSSLELGDSALYFCASSVRVFDETQYFGPGTRLLVL.

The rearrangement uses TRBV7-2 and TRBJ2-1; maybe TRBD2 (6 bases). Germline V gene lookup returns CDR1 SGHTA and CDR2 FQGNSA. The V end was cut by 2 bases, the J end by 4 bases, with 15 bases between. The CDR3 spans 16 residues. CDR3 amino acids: CASSLQPGEQYNEQFF. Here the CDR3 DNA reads TGTGCCAGCAGCTTACAGCCGGGGGAGCAGTACAATGAGCAGTTCTTC. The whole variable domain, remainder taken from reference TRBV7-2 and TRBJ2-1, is GAGVSQSPSNKVTEKGKDVELRCDPISGHTALYWYRQSLGQGLEFLIYFQGNSAPDKSGLPSDRFSAERTGGSVSTLTIQRTQQEDSAVYLCASSLQPGEQYNEQFFGPGTRLTVL.

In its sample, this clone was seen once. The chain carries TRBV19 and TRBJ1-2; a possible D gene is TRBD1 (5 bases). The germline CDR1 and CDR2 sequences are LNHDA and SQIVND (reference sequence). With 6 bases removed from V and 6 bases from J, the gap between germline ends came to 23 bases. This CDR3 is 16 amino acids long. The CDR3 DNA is TGTGCCAGTAGAGGGGCAGGGAGGTTTAAGGCGCATGGCTACACCTTC. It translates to CASRGAGRFKAHGYTF.